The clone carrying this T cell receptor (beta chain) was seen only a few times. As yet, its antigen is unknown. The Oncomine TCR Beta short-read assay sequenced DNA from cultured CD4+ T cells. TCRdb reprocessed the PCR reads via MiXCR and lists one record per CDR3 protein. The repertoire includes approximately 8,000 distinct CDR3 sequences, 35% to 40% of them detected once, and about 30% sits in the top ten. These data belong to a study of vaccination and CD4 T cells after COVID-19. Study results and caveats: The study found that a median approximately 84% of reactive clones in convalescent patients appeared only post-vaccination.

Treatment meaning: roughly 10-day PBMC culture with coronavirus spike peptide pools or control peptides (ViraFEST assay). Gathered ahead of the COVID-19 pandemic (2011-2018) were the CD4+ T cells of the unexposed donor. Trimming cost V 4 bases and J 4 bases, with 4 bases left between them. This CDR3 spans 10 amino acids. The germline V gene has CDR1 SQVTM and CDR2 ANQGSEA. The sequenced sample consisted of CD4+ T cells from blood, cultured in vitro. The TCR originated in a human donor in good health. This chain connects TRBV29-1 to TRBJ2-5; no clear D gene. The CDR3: CSVGIETQYF. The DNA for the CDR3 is TGCAGCGTTGGGATAGAGACCCAGTACTTC.